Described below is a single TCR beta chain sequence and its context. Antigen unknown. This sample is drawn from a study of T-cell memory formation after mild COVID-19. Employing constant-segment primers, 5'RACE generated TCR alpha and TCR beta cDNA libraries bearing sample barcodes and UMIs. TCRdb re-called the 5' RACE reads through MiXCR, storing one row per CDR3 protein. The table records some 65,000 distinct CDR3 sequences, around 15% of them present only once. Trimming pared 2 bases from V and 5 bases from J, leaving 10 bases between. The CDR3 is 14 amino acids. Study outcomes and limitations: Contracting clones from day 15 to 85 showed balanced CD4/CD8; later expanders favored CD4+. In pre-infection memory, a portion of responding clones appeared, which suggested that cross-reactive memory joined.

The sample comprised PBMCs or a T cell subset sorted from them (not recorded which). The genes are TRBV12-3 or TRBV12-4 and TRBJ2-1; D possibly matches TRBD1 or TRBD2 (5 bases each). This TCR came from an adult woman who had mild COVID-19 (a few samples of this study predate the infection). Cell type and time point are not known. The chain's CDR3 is CASSLWSGHNEQFF. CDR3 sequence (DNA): TGTGCCAGCAGTTTATGGTCGGGACACAATGAGCAGTTCTTC.